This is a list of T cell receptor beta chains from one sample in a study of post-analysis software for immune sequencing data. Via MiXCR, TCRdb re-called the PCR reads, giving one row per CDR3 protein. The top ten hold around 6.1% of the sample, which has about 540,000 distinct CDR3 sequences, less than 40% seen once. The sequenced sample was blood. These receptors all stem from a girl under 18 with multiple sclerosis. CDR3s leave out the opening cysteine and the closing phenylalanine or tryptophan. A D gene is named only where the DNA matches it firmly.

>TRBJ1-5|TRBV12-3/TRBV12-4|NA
ASSPPLRPNQPQH
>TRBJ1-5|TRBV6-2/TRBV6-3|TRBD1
ASSQGEPQH
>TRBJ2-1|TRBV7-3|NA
ASSLLAGQYNEQF
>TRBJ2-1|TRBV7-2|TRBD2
ASSPRGGRYNEQF
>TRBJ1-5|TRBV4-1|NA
ASSQGGVPREQPQH
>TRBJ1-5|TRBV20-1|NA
SAGGLHNQPQH
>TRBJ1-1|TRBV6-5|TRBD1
ASSYRGTGIVEAF
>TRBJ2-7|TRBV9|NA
ASSRQGIYEQY
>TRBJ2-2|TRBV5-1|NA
ASSLWGGRTNTGERF
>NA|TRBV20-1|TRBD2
SATGLAGGSEQY
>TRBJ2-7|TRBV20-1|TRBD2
SAGPGLEEQY
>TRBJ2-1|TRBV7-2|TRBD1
ASSSRPGTGNEQF
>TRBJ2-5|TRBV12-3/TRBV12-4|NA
ASSRLGEETQY
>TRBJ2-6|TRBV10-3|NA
AISVRVTGANVLT
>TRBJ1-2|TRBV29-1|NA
SVVGSYGYT
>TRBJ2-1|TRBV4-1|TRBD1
ASSLGVTGAYNEQF
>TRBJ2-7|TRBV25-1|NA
ASSEARGAYEQY
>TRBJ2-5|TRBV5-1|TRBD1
AGSLMGQDETQY
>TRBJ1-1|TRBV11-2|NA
ASSLDVGPEAF
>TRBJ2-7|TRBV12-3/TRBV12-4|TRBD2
ASTPGLAGGFLSYEQD
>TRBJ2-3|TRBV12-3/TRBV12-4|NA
ASSSYREVTDTQY
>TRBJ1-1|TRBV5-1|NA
ASSLVLGPGTEAF
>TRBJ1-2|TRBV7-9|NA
ASSPQGSYGYT
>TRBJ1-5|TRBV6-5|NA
ASSYSRRNQYSNQPQH
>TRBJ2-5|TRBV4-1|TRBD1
ASSPDPDRGETQY
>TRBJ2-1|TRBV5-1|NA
ASSWWRADNEQF
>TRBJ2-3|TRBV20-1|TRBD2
SASSGTSGWDTQY
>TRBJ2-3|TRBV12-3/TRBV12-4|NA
ASSPLTGRADTQY
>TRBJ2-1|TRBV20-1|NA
SAHDRPSSYNEQF
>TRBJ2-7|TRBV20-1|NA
SAARDTTYEQY
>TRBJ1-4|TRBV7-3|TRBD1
ASSLTGGKGEKLF
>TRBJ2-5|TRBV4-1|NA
ASSQARSETQY
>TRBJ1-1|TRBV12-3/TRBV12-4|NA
ASRVQGKGAF
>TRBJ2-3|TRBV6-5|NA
ASSFSSSNLPSTDTQY
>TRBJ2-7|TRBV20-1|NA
SAQRAGFYEQY
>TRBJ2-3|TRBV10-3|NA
AISDLGDTQF
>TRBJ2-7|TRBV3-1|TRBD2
ASSQERGGTYEQY
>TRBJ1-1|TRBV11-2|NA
ASSPFLPEPGHGAF
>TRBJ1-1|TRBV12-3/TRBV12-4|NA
ASSLAQDGAEAF
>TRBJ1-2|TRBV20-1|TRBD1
SARVRTGDYGYT
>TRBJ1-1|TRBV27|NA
ASRPFSGYTEAF
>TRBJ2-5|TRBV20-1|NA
SARDLREQETQY
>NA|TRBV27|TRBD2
ASSSGGNYNEQY
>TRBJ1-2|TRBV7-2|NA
ASSRINYGYT
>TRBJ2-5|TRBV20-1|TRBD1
SQPGQGQETQY
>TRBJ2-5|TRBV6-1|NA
ASSEVRASETQY
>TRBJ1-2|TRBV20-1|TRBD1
SARDLQGAIYGYT
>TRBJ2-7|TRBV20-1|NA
SARAGLSYEQY